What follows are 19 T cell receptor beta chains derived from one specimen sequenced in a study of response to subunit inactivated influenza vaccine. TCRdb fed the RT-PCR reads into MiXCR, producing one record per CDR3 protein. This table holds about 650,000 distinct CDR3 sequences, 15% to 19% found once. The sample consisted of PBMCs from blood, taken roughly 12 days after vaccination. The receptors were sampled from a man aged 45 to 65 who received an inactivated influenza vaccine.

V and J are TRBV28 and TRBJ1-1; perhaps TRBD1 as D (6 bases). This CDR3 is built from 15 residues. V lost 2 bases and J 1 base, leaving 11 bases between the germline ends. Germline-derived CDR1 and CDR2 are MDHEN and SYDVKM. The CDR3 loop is CASSLPGATNTEAFF. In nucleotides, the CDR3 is TGTGCCAGCAGTTTACCAGGGGCCACGAACACTGAAGCTTTCTTT.

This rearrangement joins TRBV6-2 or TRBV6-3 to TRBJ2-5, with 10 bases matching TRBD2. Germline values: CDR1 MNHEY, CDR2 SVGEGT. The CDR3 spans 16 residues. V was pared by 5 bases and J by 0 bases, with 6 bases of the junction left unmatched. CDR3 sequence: CASSHPGTSDQETQYF. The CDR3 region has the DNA TGTGCCAGCAGTCATCCCGGGACTAGCGACCAAGAGACCCAGTACTTC.

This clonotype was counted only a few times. The DNA of the CDR3 is TGCAGTGCTACCCAGGGACTAGTATCAGAGACCCAGTACTTC. Encoded protein: CSATQGLVSETQYF. The chain recombines TRBV20-1 with TRBJ2-5; 8 nucleotides line up with TRBD2. The CDR3 extends over 14 amino acids. Germline V gives CDR1 DFQATT, CDR2 SNEGSKA (reference sequence). V shed 4 bases, J shed 4 bases, and the junction held 8 bases outside the gene matches.

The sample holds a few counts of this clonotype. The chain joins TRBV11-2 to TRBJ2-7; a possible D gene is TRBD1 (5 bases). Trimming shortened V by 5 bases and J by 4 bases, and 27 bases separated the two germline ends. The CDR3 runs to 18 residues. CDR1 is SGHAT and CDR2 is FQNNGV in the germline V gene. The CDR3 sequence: CASSPLPPGFVASYEQYF. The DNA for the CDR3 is TGTGCCAGCAGCCCTCTCCCTCCAGGGTTCGTCGCTAGTTACGAGCAGTACTTC.

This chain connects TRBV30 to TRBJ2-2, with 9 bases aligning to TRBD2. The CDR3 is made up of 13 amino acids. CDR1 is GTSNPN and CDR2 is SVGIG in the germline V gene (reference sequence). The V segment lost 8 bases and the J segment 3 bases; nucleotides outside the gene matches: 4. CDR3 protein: CAKRGADTGELFF. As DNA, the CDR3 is TGTGCCAAGCGGGGGGCCGACACCGGGGAGCTGTTTTTT.

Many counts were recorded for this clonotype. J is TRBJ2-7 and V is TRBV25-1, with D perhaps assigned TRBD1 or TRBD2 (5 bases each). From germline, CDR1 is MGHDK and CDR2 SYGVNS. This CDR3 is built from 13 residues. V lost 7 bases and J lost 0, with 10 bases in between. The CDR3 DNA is TGTGCCAGCAACAGGACTCTCTCCTACGAGCAGTACTTC. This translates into CASNRTLSYEQYF.

As DNA, the CDR3 is TGTGCCAGCAGCTTAGGGTATGGTGTCAGATCCTACGAGCAGTACTTC. Protein: CASSLGYGVRSYEQYF. V gene TRBV7-9 combines with J gene TRBJ2-7; D remains ambiguous. This CDR3 region has 16 residues. V was clipped by 1 base and J by 1 base, with 14 bases between them. CDR1 SEHNR and CDR2 FQNEAQ come from the germline V gene (reference sequence).

In DNA form, the CDR3 reads TGTGCCACCAGCAAAGGGACGGGGAGCTCCTACAATGAGCAGTTCTTC. This sequence encodes CATSKGTGSSYNEQFF. The chain recombines TRBV15 with TRBJ2-1; D may match TRBD1 or TRBD2 (5 bases each). V lost 4 bases to trimming and J lost 0 bases, with 13 bases between them. This CDR3 has 16 residues. Germline V gene data show CDR1 as LNHNV and CDR2 as YYDKDF (reference sequence).

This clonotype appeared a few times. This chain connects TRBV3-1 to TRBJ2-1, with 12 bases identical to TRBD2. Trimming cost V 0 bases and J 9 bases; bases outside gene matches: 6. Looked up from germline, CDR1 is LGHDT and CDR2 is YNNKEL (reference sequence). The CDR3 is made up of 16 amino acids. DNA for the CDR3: TGTGCCAGCAGCCAAGAAAGGCTAGCGGGAGGGGCTGAGCAGTTCTTC. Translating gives CASSQERLAGGAEQFF.

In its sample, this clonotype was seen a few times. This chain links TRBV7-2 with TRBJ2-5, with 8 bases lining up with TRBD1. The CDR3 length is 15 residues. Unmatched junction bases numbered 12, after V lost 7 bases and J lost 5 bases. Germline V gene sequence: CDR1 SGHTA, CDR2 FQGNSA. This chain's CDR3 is CASTATTGGRETQYF. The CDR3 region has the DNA TGTGCCAGCACCGCCACCACAGGGGGTAGGGAGACCCAGTACTTC.

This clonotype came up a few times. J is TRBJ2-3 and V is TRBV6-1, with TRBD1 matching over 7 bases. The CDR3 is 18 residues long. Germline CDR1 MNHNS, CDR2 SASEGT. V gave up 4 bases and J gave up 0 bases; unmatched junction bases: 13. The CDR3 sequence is CASSGRDSVLTSTDTQYF. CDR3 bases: TGTGCCAGCAGTGGCCGGGACAGTGTTCTGACTAGCACAGATACGCAGTATTTT.

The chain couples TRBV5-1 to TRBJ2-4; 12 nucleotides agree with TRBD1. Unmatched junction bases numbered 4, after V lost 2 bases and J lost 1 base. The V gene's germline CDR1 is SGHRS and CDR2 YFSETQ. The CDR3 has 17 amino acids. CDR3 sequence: CASSFGTGGRAKNIQYF. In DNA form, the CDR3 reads TGCGCCAGCAGCTTCGGGACAGGGGGCAGGGCCAAAAACATTCAGTACTTC. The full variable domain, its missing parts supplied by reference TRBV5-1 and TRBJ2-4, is KAGVTQTPRYLIKTRGQQVTLSCSPISGHRSVSWYQQTPGQGLQFLFEYFSETQRNKGNFPGRFSGRQFSNSRSEMNVSTLELGDSALYLCASSFGTGGRAKNIQYFGAGTRLSVL.

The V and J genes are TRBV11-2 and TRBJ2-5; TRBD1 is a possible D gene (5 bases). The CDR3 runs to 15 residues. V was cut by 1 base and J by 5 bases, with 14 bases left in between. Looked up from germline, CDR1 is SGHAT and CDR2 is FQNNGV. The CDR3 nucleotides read TGTGCCAGCAGCTTAGCACTTCAGGGTTACGAGACCCAGTACTTC. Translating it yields CASSLALQGYETQYF.

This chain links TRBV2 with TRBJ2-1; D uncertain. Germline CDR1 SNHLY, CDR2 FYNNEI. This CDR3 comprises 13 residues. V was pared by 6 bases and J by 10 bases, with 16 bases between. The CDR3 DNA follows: TGTGCCAGCAGCCGGCTGGTCATGTTAGAGCAGTTCTTC. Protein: CASSRLVMLEQFF.

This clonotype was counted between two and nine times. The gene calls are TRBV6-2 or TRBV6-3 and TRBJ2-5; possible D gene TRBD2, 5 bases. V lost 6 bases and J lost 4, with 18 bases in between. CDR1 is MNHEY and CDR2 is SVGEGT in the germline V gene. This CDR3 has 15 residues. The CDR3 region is CASRAPSNARETQYF. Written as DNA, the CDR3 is TGTGCCAGCAGAGCCCCTAGCAACGCACGAGAGACCCAGTACTTC.

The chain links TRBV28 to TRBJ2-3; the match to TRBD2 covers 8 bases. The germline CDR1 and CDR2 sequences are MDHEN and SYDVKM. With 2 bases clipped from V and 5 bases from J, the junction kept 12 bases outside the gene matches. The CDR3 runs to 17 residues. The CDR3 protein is CASSLILAGAFEDTQYF. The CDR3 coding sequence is TGTGCCAGCAGTTTAATCCTAGCGGGTGCCTTCGAAGATACGCAGTATTTT.

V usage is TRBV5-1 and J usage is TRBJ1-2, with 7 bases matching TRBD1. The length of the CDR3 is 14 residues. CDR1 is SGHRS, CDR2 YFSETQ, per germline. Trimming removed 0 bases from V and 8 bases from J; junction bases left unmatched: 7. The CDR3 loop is CASSLEGTDGGYTF. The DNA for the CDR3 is TGCGCCAGCAGCTTGGAAGGGACAGACGGCGGCTACACCTTC.

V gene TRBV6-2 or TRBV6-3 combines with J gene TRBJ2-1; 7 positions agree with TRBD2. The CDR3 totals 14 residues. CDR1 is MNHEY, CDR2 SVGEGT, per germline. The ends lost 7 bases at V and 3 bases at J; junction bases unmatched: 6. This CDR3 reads CASTSGGLYNEQFF. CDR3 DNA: TGTGCCAGCACCTCGGGGGGACTCTACAATGAGCAGTTCTTC.

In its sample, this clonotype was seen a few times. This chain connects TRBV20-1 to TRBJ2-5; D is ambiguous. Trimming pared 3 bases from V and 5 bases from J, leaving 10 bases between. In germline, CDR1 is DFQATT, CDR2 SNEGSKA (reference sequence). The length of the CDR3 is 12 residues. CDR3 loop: CSASRPPETQYF. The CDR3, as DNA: TGCAGTGCTAGCAGGCCCCCCGAGACCCAGTACTTC.